This T cell receptor (beta chain) was recorded in a study of T cells in women clearing cervical HPV infection. TCRdb's table, derived via immunoSEQ multiplex PCR, lists solely in-frame clones and lacks some. The sample's table shows under 30,000 clones. Worth noting for this clone: The CDR3 end falls 3 residues outside the read, so it is completed with the germline J gene. This sample includes further DNA sequences coding for the same CDR3.

The ends lost 6 bases at V and 4 bases at J; junction bases unmatched: 11. Germline V gives CDR1 GTSNPN, CDR2 SVGIG (reference sequence). The CDR3 sequence is 14 residues long. The sample consisted of blood buffy coat. The TCR originated in a woman aged 18 to 75 with a cervical HPV16 infection that either progressed to CIN3+ or cleared (not recorded which). The V call is TRBV30, the J call TRBJ2-5, with 7 positions matching TRBD2. CDR3 DNA (partial): TGTGCCTGCATTTTGGCGGGGGTCGGAGAGACC. Its translation: CACILAGVGET. From start to end, the CDR3 is CACILAGVGETQYF.